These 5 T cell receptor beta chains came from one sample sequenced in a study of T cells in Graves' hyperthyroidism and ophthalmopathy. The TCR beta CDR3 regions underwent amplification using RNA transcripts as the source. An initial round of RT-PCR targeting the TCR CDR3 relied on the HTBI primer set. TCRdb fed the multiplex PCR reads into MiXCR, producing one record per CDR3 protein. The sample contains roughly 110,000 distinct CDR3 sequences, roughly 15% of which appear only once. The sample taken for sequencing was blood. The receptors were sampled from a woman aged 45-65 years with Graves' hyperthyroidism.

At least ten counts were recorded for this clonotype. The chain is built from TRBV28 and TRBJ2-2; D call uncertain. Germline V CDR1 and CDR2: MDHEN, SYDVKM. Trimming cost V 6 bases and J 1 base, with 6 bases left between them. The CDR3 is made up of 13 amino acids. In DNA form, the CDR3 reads TGTGCCAGCAGCGAGCAGAACACCGGGGAGCTGTTTTTT. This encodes CASSEQNTGELFF.

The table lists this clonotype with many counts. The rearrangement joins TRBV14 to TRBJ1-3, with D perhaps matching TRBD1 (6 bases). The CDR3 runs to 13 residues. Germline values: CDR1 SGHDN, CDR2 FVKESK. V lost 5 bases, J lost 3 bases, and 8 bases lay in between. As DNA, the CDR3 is TGTGCCAGCAGCGCAGGGGTTGGAAACACCATATATTTT. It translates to CASSAGVGNTIYF.

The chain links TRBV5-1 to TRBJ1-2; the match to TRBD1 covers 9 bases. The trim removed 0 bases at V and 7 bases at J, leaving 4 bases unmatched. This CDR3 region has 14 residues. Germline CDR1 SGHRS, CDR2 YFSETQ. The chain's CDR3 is CASSLAGTGSGYTF. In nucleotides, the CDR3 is TGCGCCAGCAGCTTGGCCGGGACAGGGAGTGGCTACACCTTC. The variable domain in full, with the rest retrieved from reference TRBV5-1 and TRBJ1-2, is KAGVTQTPRYLIKTRGQQVTLSCSPISGHRSVSWYQQTPGQGLQFLFEYFSETQRNKGNFPGRFSGRQFSNSRSEMNVSTLELGDSALYLCASSLAGTGSGYTFGSGTRLTVV.

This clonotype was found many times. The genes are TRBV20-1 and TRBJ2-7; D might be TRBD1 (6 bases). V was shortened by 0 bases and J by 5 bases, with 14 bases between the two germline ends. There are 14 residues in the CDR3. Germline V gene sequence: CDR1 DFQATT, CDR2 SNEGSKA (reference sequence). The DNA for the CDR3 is TGCAGTGCTAGAGATCCGCCAGGGGCCCACGAGCAGTACGTC. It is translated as CSARDPPGAHEQYV.

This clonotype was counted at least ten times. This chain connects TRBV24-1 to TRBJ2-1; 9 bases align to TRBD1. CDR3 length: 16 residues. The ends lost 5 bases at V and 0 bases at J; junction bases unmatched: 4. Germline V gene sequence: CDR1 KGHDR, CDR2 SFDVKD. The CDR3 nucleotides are TGTGCCACCAGTGCCAAGACAGGGGGCTCCTACAATGAGCAGTTCTTC. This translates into CATSAKTGGSYNEQFF.